The source of this TCR beta chain is a study of blood T cell repertoires in COVID-19. About the research overall: Acute-phase and convalescent COVID-19 samples originated in the United States, Italy and Spain. From T cells, B-cell-depleted T cells, or PBMCs came the material, which was cDNA or gDNA.

Using immunoSEQ multiplex PCR, the repertoire was profiled, and TCRdb retains in-frame clones only, with some absent. The sample holds some 530,000 clones, 75% to 90% seen once. Participants, about 18 to 90 years old, spanned more than 20 US areas. Recovered participants had two consecutive negative NP/OP PCR tests, healthcare professional clearance, or symptom resolution. The CDR3 runs to 15 residues. Germline V lookup: CDR1 SGHTA, CDR2 FQGNSA. Trimming cost V 1 base and J 1 base, with 8 bases left between them. This clone showed up just once. The sample taken for sequencing was PBMCs or T cells enriched from blood (not recorded which). The TCR originated in a woman aged 55-75 years who had recovered from COVID-19. The rearrangement joins TRBV7-2 to TRBJ1-3; unclear D gene. CDR3 DNA sequence: TGTGCCAGCAGCTTAGTGGACTTGTCTGGAAACACCATATATTTT. It yields the protein CASSLVDLSGNTIYF.